This T cell receptor (beta chain) derives from a study of cytomegalovirus exposure and HLA in healthy donors. Overall study results and limits: A later examination showed that TCR association rates differed by HLA locus, with DRB1 most and HLA-C fewest.

On this clone: Its specificity is unknown.

The PCR ran on 60 Vbeta and 13 Jbeta primers. Per the original methods: A follow-up analysis tallied tens of millions of unique TCR beta chains, about 10 million shared. Assay used: immunoSEQ multiplex PCR; TCRdb lists only in-frame clones, some missing. That table furnishes V, J and clone size, whereas the DNA furnished D and trimming. In the table there are 85,000 to 100,000 clones, roughly 80% of which are singletons. V dropped 6 bases and J dropped 4 bases, with 15 bases sitting between them. In germline, CDR1 is MDHEN, CDR2 SYDVKM. The CDR3 is made up of 14 amino acids. The sequence came from a man aged 40-55 years in good health and CMV-seropositive. Sequences were obtained from PBMCs. The V and J genes are TRBV28 and TRBJ1-1, with D tentatively TRBD1 (6 bases). CDR3 bases: TGTGCCAGCAGGACAGCAGGGGTGGGCACTGAAGCTTTCTTT. Translation: CASRTAGVGTEAFF. The full variable domain, its missing parts supplied by reference TRBV28 and TRBJ1-1, is DVKVTQSSRYLVKRTGEKVFLECVQDMDHENMFWYRQDPGLGLRLIYFSYDVKMKEKGDIPEGYSVSREKKERFSLILESASTNQTSMYLCASRTAGVGTEAFFGQGTRLTVV.